These 9 T cell receptor beta chains came from one sample sequenced in a study of blood T cell repertoires in COVID-19 (TCRdb year 2020). Library creation used the immunoSEQ multiplex PCR assay. The table comes from immuneACCESS by way of TCRdb, which keeps in-frame sequences with V and J called. Part of the clones is missing from these tables; in studies checked, under half for an unresolved V gene and the rest for unknown reasons. This sample comprises 250,000 to 300,000 clones, approximately 91% of them detected only once. The ten biggest clones cover about 2.1% of the sample. Sequencing was carried out using PBMCs or T cells enriched from blood (not recorded which). These receptors were taken from a woman between 35 and 50 years old with acute COVID-19.

The chain couples TRBV7-8 to TRBJ1-4; 7 bases align to TRBD1. CDR1 SGHVS and CDR2 FQNEAQ come from the germline V gene. Trimming cost V 5 bases and J 0 bases; bases outside gene matches: 6. The CDR3 consists of 16 residues. The chain's CDR3 is CASSPYRGATNEKLFF. CDR3 sequence (DNA): TGTGCCAGCAGCCCATACAGGGGAGCAACTAATGAAAAACTGTTTTTT.

The chain employs TRBV5-1 and TRBJ1-5; D perhaps matches TRBD1 (5 bases). Trimming took off 7 bases at V and 6 bases at J, with 20 bases between the two ends. Germline V gene data show CDR1 as SGHRS and CDR2 as YFSETQ. The CDR3 has 15 residues. As DNA, the CDR3 is TGCGCCAGCCCGGCCCGTGGGGGGGGAGGTCAGCCCCAGCATTTT. Encoded protein: CASPARGGGGQPQHF. The full variable domain, in which reference TRBV5-1 and TRBJ1-5 provide the parts outside the CDR3, is KAGVTQTPRYLIKTRGQQVTLSCSPISGHRSVSWYQQTPGQGLQFLFEYFSETQRNKGNFPGRFSGRQFSNSRSEMNVSTLELGDSALYLCASPARGGGGQPQHFGDGTRLSIL.

V gene TRBV15 combines with J gene TRBJ2-5; 9 bases fit TRBD2. CDR1 is LNHNV, CDR2 YYDKDF, per germline (reference sequence). The CDR3 has 17 amino acids. The junction had 9 bases not matched to a gene; V was cut back by 0 bases and J by 4 bases. This chain's CDR3 is CATSRDWASGETETQYF. In nucleotides, the CDR3 is TGTGCCACCAGCAGAGATTGGGCTAGCGGGGAGACAGAGACCCAGTACTTC.

This chain uses TRBV28 with TRBJ1-2; TRBD1 is a possible D gene (6 bases). Germline assignment: CDR1 MDHEN and CDR2 SYDVKM. CDR3 size: 14 residues. With 4 bases removed from V and 9 bases from J, the gap between germline ends came to 18 bases. The CDR3 spells CASSSDGQPSRYTF. In DNA form, the CDR3 reads TGTGCCAGCAGTTCAGATGGACAGCCTTCGCGCTACACCTTC.

V and J are TRBV7-9 and TRBJ2-5, with 7 bases fitting TRBD1. In germline, CDR1 is SEHNR, CDR2 FQNEAQ (reference sequence). The length of the CDR3 is 16 residues. After removal of 1 base from V and 3 bases from J, the junction contained 8 bases not matched to a gene. CDR3 sequence reads: CASSLGDSYIKETQYF. The CDR3 region has the DNA TGTGCCAGCAGCTTAGGGGACAGCTATATTAAAGAGACCCAGTACTTC.

The V call is TRBV5-5, the J call TRBJ1-5; TRBD1 agrees at 9 bases. CDR3 size: 16 residues. The junction had 4 bases not matched to a gene; V was cut back by 3 bases and J by 0 bases. Per germline, CDR1 SGHKS and CDR2 YYEKEE (reference sequence). The chain's CDR3 is CASSSGTGLSNQPQHF. CDR3 bases: TGTGCCAGCAGCTCTGGGACAGGGCTTAGCAATCAGCCCCAGCATTTT.

The genes are TRBV19 and TRBJ2-7; 7 bases match TRBD1. J lost 2 bases, V lost 5 bases, and 6 bases had no gene match. Germline CDR1 and CDR2: LNHDA and SQIVND (reference sequence). The CDR3 covers 14 residues. Here the CDR3 DNA reads TGTGCCAGTAGTTCCCAGACAGGGACCTACGAGCAGTACTTC. Its translation is CASSSQTGTYEQYF. Drawing the rest from reference TRBV19 and TRBJ2-7, the complete variable domain is DGGITQSPKYLFRKEGQNVTLSCEQNLNHDAMYWYRQDPGQGLRLIYYSQIVNDFQKGDIAEGYSVSREKKESFPLTVTSAQKNPTAFYLCASSSQTGTYEQYFGPGTRLTVT.

V gene TRBV9 combines with J gene TRBJ2-1; 7 nucleotides align to TRBD2. Germline loops: CDR1 SGDLS, CDR2 YYNGEE. J gave up 8 bases and V 0 bases, and 14 bases lay outside the gene matches. The length of the CDR3 is 17 residues. The CDR3: CASSVASGETFWDEQFF. The CDR3 nucleotides read TGTGCCAGCAGCGTAGCCAGCGGGGAGACTTTCTGGGATGAGCAGTTCTTC. The full variable domain, rest sourced from reference TRBV9 and TRBJ2-1, is DSGVTQTPKHLITATGQRVTLRCSPRSGDLSVYWYQQSLDQGLQFLIQYYNGEERAKGNILERFSAQQFPDLHSELNLSSLELGDSALYFCASSVASGETFWDEQFFGPGTRLTVL.

This clone has just one count. The rearrangement links TRBV2 to TRBJ2-1; no definite D call. V was trimmed by 4 bases and J by 3 bases, leaving 7 bases between them. CDR3 size: 13 residues. Germline CDR1 SNHLY, CDR2 FYNNEI. The CDR3 reads CASSGQVYNEQFF. Here the CDR3 DNA reads TGTGCCAGCAGTGGGCAGGTCTACAATGAGCAGTTCTTC.